The TCR beta chain described here comes from a study of regulatory T cells in long-lasting Graves disease (dated by TCRdb to about 2021). At the level of the whole study: To count as having persistent Graves' disease, a patient had to have received antithyroid drug treatment for over 5 years with TSH receptor autoantibodies remaining persistently positive. This study used TCR sequencing and RNA sequencing of peripheral blood to compare persistent Graves' disease patients against newly diagnosed Graves' disease patients. The study was registered as a clinical trial and conducted in China. TCR sequencing covered approximately 13 persistent and 20 newly diagnosed Graves' disease patients, some 33 samples in total. Antithyroid drugs had been taken for 8.5 to 13 years on average by persistent Graves' disease patients in the clinical cohort.

Comments on this clonotype: Its binding antigen is unknown. No base-level quality is on record; no much larger clone is a single base apart.

The sample's time point label, decoded: persistent/refractory GD, antithyroid drugs over 5 years with positive TRAb. RNA was extracted from PBMCs in TRIzol for both TCR sequencing and RNA sequencing. Graves' disease was diagnosed according to American Thyroid Association guidelines. Patients were recruited from an endocrinology department in Xi'an, China. Each patient gave approximately 10 milliliters of peripheral blood, collected in an EDTA anticoagulant tube. Ficoll Paque Plus density gradient separation was used to isolate PBMCs, and no further T cell sorting was done. An Agilent 2100 Bioanalyzer and agarose gel were used to assess RNA quality, and a NanoDrop 2000 was used to measure RNA concentration. Receptor libraries were prepared by multiplex PCR. This sample was sequenced with an Illumina HiSeq 4000. CDR3 regions were amplified by Arm-PCR with iRepertoire HTBI primers to construct TCR beta libraries. Before sequencing, the PCR products underwent gel purification. The paper's processing steps were these. Across samples, around 58 TRBV and 15 or so TRBJ segments were identified and used for gene usage analysis of CDR3 amino acid clonotypes. COPE and FqMerger were used to merge the filtered high-quality paired reads into contigs. BLAST was used to align contigs to IMGT TRBV, TRBD and TRBJ reference genes, with CDR3 defined following IMGT. Any clonotype with a frequency above 0.1% was classified as a highly expanded clone. Shannon entropy served as the measure of repertoire diversity, while the Gini coefficient captured V-J evenness. Public clonotypes were defined as clonotypes shared by more than one individual. In TCRdb, the public reads were trimmed at Q25 with fastp and aligned with MiXCR, with productive beta chains retained. Each record represents a unique CDR3 protein, reported with the most common genes and DNA among its rows. TCRdb assigned the V and J calls; the authors' analysis was not used. The sample data list about 450,000 distinct CDR3 sequences, and around 24% of these were observed just once. The ten largest account for over 25% of the sample.

The germline V and J ends show losses of 7 bases and 5 bases respectively, and no gene match explains 9 bases of the junction. Counted from cysteine to phenylalanine, this CDR3 has 14 amino acids. The retained sequence is limited to the CDR3, 42 bases, with the frame set at the first base. The germline V gene sets CDR1 to SQVTM and CDR2 to ANQGSEA. Beyond this particular receptor, the publication reports: Only peripheral blood was studied, because thyroid tissue, the primary lesion, was inaccessible. The small sample size was acknowledged by the authors as a limitation that may reduce accuracy. Sequencing and analysis were limited to the TCR beta chain. Persistent patients shared more public clonotypes among themselves (around 2,700) than newly diagnosed patients did (approximately 870). Persistent disease showed preferential use of TRBV28, TRBJ1-2 and TRBJ2-5, whereas newly diagnosed disease favored TRBV20-1 and TRBJ2-1. Lower TCR Shannon entropy and fewer highly expanded clones were observed in persistent Graves' disease patients than in newly diagnosed patients, which suggested clonal expansion.

This sample comprised peripheral blood mononuclear cells (PBMCs), obtained when the disease was refractory, from a patient treated with antithyroid drugs. The sequence was collected from a female donor with Graves disease. This chain is built from TRBV29-1 and TRBJ2-2, and 8 bases in between align with TRBD2. CDR3 sequence: CSGGAGVDTGELFF. The DNA sequence is as follows: TGCAGCGGGGGAGCGGGAGTAGATACCGGGGAGCTGTTTTTT.